This T cell receptor (beta chain) originates from a study of cytomegalovirus exposure and HLA in healthy donors. Turning to the study itself: An early data release held 79 million or so unique TCRs from HLA-typed donors.

The CDR3 is made up of 13 amino acids. Germline assignment: CDR1 LNHDA and CDR2 SQIVND (reference sequence). Trimming stripped 7 bases from V and 2 bases from J, with 12 bases between. Overall study results and limits: Reported findings show TCR beta sequences accurately forecast HLA-A and HLA-B alleles in most subjects. Diagnosis of cytomegalovirus status made by the classifier reportedly showed high specificity and sensitivity.

PCR amplification relied on 60 Vbeta primers (plus 13 Jbeta primers). Data came from immunoSEQ multiplex PCR; TCRdb stores just in-frame clones and leaves some out. Among some 160,000 clones listed, 80% to 90% were seen once. The table lists this clone with a few counts. As yet, its antigen is unknown. This sequence was found in a man younger than 35 in good health and CMV-seronegative. The sample consisted of PBMCs. V and J are TRBV19 and TRBJ2-7, with D perhaps TRBD2 (5 bases). CDR3 protein: CASKADLAYEQYF. In DNA form, the CDR3 reads TGTGCCAGTAAAGCGGACTTAGCCTACGAGCAGTACTTC.